This entry is about one T cell receptor beta chain. The germline V and J ends were trimmed by 5 bases and 7 bases, with 20 bases remaining between them. The CDR3 is made up of 15 amino acids. The germline V gene has CDR1 MNHEY and CDR2 SVGAGI. This specimen comes from a study of T-cell memory formation after mild COVID-19. UMIs and sample barcodes were carried by the TCR alpha and TCR beta cDNA libraries that 5'RACE produced using constant-segment primers. Each CDR3 protein is one row after TCRdb ran MiXCR on the 5' RACE reads. The data show about 290,000 distinct CDR3 sequences, roughly 15% seen once.

Sample: PBMCs or a T cell subset sorted from them (not recorded which). The V and J genes are TRBV6-5 and TRBJ1-2; D possibly corresponds to TRBD1 (6 bases). The receptor was isolated from a man between 18 and 29 years old who had mild COVID-19 (a few samples of this study predate the infection). Cell type and time point are not known. CDR3 DNA: TGTGCCAGCAGTCCAAGGTGGACTACCAGGGGTGGCTACACCTTC. It codes for CASSPRWTTRGGYTF.